The rows below give T cell receptor beta chains drawn from one sample of a study of beta chain features in type 1 diabetes. The table came from immunoSEQ multiplex PCR; TCRdb's copy has only in-frame clones and leaves some out. The sample includes more than 300,000 clones, around 10% of them seen just once. Sequenced sample: central memory CD4+ T cells from blood. These receptors all stem from a man aged 30 to 45 with type 1 diabetes. CDR3s include the opening cysteine and the closing phenylalanine or tryptophan. The D gene is left open where the match is weak. The size of a clone is reported for some rows only, either as once, few or many, or as a class for expanded clones.

v_call: TRBV21-1; d_call: .; clone_size: .; j_call: TRBJ1-5; cdr3_length: 14; cdr3_nt: TGTGCCAGCTCACCCGGGACAGGGAATCAGCCCCAGCATTTT; cdr3_aa: CASSPGTGNQPQHF
v_call: TRBV5-4; d_call: .; clone_size: .; j_call: TRBJ2-1; cdr3_length: 14; cdr3_nt: TGTGCCAGCAGCTTAGGCTACTCCTACAATGAGCAGTTCTTC; cdr3_aa: CASSLGYSYNEQFF
v_call: TRBV11-2; d_call: .; clone_size: few; j_call: TRBJ1-4; cdr3_length: 13; cdr3_nt: TGTGCCAGCAGCTTAGATTGGGTTGAAAAACTGTTTTTT; cdr3_aa: CASSLDWVEKLFF
v_call: TRBV5-4; d_call: .; clone_size: few; j_call: TRBJ2-7; cdr3_length: 14; cdr3_nt: TGTGCCAGCAGCTTAGCCCCCGGGGCCTACGAGCAGTACTTC; cdr3_aa: CASSLAPGAYEQYF
v_call: TRBV2; d_call: .; clone_size: many; j_call: TRBJ1-1; cdr3_length: 13; cdr3_nt: TGTGCCAGCAGTGATTATCCCCCCACTGAAGCTTTCTTT; cdr3_aa: CASSDYPPTEAFF
v_call: TRBV9; d_call: TRBD1; clone_size: .; j_call: TRBJ1-1; cdr3_length: 14; cdr3_nt: TGTGCCAGCAGCAAGGGACAGCCGAACACTGAAGCTTTCTTT; cdr3_aa: CASSKGQPNTEAFF
v_call: TRBV5-1; d_call: .; clone_size: few; j_call: TRBJ1-5; cdr3_length: 14; cdr3_nt: TGCGCCAGCAGCCCGGACAGCCCCAATCAGCCCCAGCATTTT; cdr3_aa: CASSPDSPNQPQHF
v_call: TRBV18; d_call: TRBD1; clone_size: .; j_call: TRBJ1-2; cdr3_length: 16; cdr3_nt: TGTGCCAGCTCACCGGCCGGACAGGGGGCGCTTTATGGCTACACCTTC; cdr3_aa: CASSPAGQGALYGYTF
v_call: TRBV9; d_call: TRBD1; clone_size: many; j_call: TRBJ1-2; cdr3_length: 15; cdr3_nt: TGTGCCAGCAGCGATCGACAGGGAAAGAACTATGGCTACACCTTC; cdr3_aa: CASSDRQGKNYGYTF
v_call: TRBV2; d_call: .; clone_size: .; j_call: TRBJ1-5; cdr3_length: 15; cdr3_nt: TGTGCCAGCAGTGAAAACGCGGGGGCTCATCAGCCCCAGCATTTT; cdr3_aa: CASSENAGAHQPQHF
v_call: TRBV7-3; d_call: TRBD2; clone_size: .; j_call: TRBJ2-1; cdr3_length: 16; cdr3_nt: TGTGCCAGCAGCGTCGCAGGGACTAGCGGGAGGGATGAGCAGTTCTTC; cdr3_aa: CASSVAGTSGRDEQFF
v_call: TRBV9; d_call: TRBD2; clone_size: many; j_call: TRBJ2-7; cdr3_length: 17; cdr3_nt: TGTGCCAGCAGCGCAATGCTAGCGGGAGGCTCCAAGGTCGAGCAGTACTTC; cdr3_aa: CASSAMLAGGSKVEQYF
v_call: TRBV20-1; d_call: .; clone_size: .; j_call: TRBJ2-4; cdr3_length: 11; cdr3_nt: TGCAGTGCCCAGGGGTACGGCATTCAGTACTTC; cdr3_aa: CSAQGYGIQYF
v_call: TRBV11-1; d_call: .; clone_size: .; j_call: TRBJ2-5; cdr3_length: 16; cdr3_nt: TGTGCCAGCAGCGAGACGGGGCTTACAAAGGGGGAGACCCAGTACTTC; cdr3_aa: CASSETGLTKGETQYF
v_call: TRBV5-1; d_call: .; clone_size: few; j_call: TRBJ1-1; cdr3_length: 12; cdr3_nt: TGCGCCAGCAGCTTCCCAGACACTGAAGCTTTCTTT; cdr3_aa: CASSFPDTEAFF
v_call: TRBV2; d_call: TRBD2; clone_size: .; j_call: TRBJ2-4; cdr3_length: 15; cdr3_nt: TGTGCCAGCAGTGGGGCTAGCGGAGGCAAAAACATTCAGTACTTC; cdr3_aa: CASSGASGGKNIQYF
v_call: TRBV28; d_call: TRBD2; clone_size: .; j_call: TRBJ2-1; cdr3_length: 15; cdr3_nt: TGTGCCAGCAGTTTGAGCGGGACTAGCGTCAATGAGCAGTTCTTC; cdr3_aa: CASSLSGTSVNEQFF